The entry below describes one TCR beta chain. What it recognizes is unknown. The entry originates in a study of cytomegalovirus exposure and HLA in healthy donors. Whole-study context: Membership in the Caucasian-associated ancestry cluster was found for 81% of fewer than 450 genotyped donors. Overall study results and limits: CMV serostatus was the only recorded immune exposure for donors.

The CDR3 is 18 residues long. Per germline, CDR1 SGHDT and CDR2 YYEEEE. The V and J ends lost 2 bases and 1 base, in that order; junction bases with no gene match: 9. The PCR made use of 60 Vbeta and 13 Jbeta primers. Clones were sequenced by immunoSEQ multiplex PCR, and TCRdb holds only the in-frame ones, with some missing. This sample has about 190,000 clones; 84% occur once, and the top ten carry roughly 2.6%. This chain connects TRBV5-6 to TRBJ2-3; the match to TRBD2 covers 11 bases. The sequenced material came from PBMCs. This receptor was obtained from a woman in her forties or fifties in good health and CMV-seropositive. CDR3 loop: CASSFGTSGKPGTDTQYF. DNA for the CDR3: TGTGCCAGCAGCTTCGGGACTAGCGGCAAACCTGGCACAGATACGCAGTATTTT.